This T cell receptor (beta chain) is drawn from a study of CXCR3-negative and CXCR3-positive naive CD8 T cells. Overall study results and limits: More hydrophobic TRB CDR3s occurred in CXCR3-positive than in CXCR3-negative naive cells.

Carrying UMI labels, the TRB cDNA libraries were prepared through 5' RACE. TCRdb re-called the 5' RACE reads; one entry per CDR3 protein, DNA not given. This listing includes 7,000 to 8,500 distinct CDR3 sequences. The CDR3 length is 19 residues. The germline CDR1 and CDR2 sequences are ENHRY and SYGVKD. This clonotype is medium-sized by frequency. The antigen is not known. The material sequenced was naive CXCR3+ CD8+ T cells from blood. Indicated subset: CD45RO-CCR7+CD27+CD95- naive CD8+ T cells expressing CXCR3 (TNR3+). The V gene is TRBV10-3, the J gene TRBJ2-7; there is no DNA to check the TCRdb D call of TRBD1. The sequence came from a human donor in good health. Some clones in this sample may be carry-over from other donors' samples. The CDR3 spells CAISEGEDRDLSYTYEQYF.